Here is one TCR beta chain with its context. The antigen remains unidentified. V lost 5 bases and J 5 bases, leaving 12 bases between the germline ends. Germline CDR1 reads GTSNPN; CDR2 reads SVGIG (reference sequence). This CDR3 contains 12 residues. The data were taken from a study of T cell responses to AZD1222 COVID-19 vaccine. Points from the study as a whole: Only 5 or 6 people who got AZD1222 tested seropositive at baseline. Nearly half of spike-specific TCRs reportedly go after variant regions that carry no mutations. Dominant CD4 TCR responses targeted spike regions 160-218 and 743-854.

Here immunoSEQ multiplex PCR was the method, and the copy in TCRdb shows in-frame clones only, minus some. The sample consists of fewer than 120,000 clones, around nine tenths of them appearing once. This sequence was found in an adult who received the AZD1222 COVID-19 vaccine. The chain has TRBV30 and TRBJ1-1; D is perhaps TRBD1 (5 bases). Source: peripheral blood, taken 28 days after the second AZD1222 dose. CDR3 DNA: TGTGCCTGGGAGGGCGGGGGGACTGAAGCTTTCTTT. It is translated as CAWEGGGTEAFF.